This TCR beta chain was identified in a study of regulatory T cells in long-lasting Graves disease. Across the study: Persistence in Graves' disease required over 5 years of antithyroid drugs plus positive TSH receptor antibodies. Study-wide results and caveats: Persistent patients shared more public clonotypes (approximately 2,700) than newly diagnosed patients (approximately 1,000). What was studied was peripheral blood only, and not thyroid tissue.

On this clonotype: What it recognizes is unknown. An end of the junction does not agree with germline; a read error may underlie this.

Both iRepertoire HTBI primers and Arm-PCR of CDR3 regions were used to build the TCR beta libraries. Via MiXCR, TCRdb re-called the multiplex PCR reads, giving one row per CDR3 protein. The repertoire holds nearly 350,000 distinct CDR3 sequences, with around a fifth as singletons. The time point is: persistent/refractory GD, antithyroid drugs over 5 years with positive TRAb. After RNA was extracted from PBMCs, the TCR library was made from it. Germline lookup yields CDR1 GTSNPN and CDR2 SVGIG (reference sequence). The CDR3 runs 16 residues. The source material was peripheral blood mononuclear cells (PBMCs), sampled when the disease was refractory, from a patient treated with antithyroid drugs. This clonotype originated in a female donor with Graves disease. This sequence joins TRBV30 and TRBJ1-6, with D perhaps TRBD1 (5 bases). The chain's CDR3 is CASASGGASPYSPLHF. The CDR3 DNA reads TGTGCCTCGGCAAGTGGGGGAGCGTCACCGTATTCCCCCCTCCACTTT. The complete variable domain, with remaining parts taken from reference TRBV30 and TRBJ1-6, reads SQTIHQWPATLVQPVGSPLSLECTVEGTSNPNLYWYRQAAGRGLQLLFYSVGIGQISSEVPQNLSASRPQDRQFILSSKKLLLSDSGFYLCASASGGASPYSPLHFGNGTRLTVT.